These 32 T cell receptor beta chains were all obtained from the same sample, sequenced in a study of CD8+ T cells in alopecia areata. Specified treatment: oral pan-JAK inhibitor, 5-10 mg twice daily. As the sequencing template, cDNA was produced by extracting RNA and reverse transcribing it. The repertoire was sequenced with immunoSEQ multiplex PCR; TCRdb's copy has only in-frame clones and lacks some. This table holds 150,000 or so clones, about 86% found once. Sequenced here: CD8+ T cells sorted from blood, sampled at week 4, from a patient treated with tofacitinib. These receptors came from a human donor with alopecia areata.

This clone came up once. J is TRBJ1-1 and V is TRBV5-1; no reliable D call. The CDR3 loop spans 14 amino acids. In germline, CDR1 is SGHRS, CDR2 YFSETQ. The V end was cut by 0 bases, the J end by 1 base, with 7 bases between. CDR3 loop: CASSLDFPNTEAFF. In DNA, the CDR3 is TGCGCCAGCAGCTTGGACTTCCCGAACACTGAAGCTTTCTTT.

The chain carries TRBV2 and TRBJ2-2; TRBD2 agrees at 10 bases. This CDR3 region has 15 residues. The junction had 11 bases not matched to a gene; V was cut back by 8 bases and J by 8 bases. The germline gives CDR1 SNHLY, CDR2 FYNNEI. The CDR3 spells CASRRASGSIGELFF. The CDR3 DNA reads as TGTGCCAGCCGTCGGGCTAGCGGGAGTATTGGGGAGCTGTTTTTT.

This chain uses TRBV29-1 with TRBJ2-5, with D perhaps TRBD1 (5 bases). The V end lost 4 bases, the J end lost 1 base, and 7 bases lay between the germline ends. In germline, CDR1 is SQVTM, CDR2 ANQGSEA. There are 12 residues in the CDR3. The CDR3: CSVGQSQETQYF. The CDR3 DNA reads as TGCAGCGTTGGACAGAGCCAAGAGACCCAGTACTTC.

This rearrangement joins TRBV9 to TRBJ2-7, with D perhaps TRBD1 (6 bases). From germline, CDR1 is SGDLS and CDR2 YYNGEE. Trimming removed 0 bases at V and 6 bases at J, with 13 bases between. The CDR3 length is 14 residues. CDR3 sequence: CASSVAPTGPEQYF. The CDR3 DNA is TGTGCCAGCAGCGTAGCGCCGACAGGTCCCGAGCAGTACTTC.

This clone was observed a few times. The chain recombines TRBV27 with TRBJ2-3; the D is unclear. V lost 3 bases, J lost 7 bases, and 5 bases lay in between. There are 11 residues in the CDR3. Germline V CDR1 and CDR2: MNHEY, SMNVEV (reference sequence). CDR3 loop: CASSFGHTQYF. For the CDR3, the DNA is TGTGCCAGCAGTTTCGGGCATACGCAGTATTTT.

CDR3 sequence (DNA): TGCGCCAGCAGCCAAGCCGCTTTATACGAGCAGTACTTC. It translates to CASSQAALYEQYF. The V call is TRBV4-1, the J call TRBJ2-7; no definite D call. The CDR3 extends over 13 amino acids. Trimming cost V 1 base and J 4 bases, with 8 bases left between them. The germline CDR1 and CDR2 sequences are MGHRA and YSYEKL.

In DNA, the CDR3 is TGTGCCAGCAGCATAGAACAGGGGAAGGAGCGGGAGACCCAGTACTTC. Translated: CASSIEQGKERETQYF. J is TRBJ2-5 and V is TRBV7-9; 7 bases are a match to TRBD1. Germline CDR1 SEHNR, CDR2 FQNEAQ (reference sequence). Trimming at V came to 5 bases and at J to 5 bases, leaving 14 bases not matched to a gene. The CDR3 runs to 16 residues. The whole variable domain, remainder taken from reference TRBV7-9 and TRBJ2-5, is DTGVSQNPRHKITKRGQNVTFRCDPISEHNRLYWYRQTLGQGPEFLTYFQNEAQLEKSRLLSDRFSAERPKGSFSTLEIQRTEQGDSAMYLCASSIEQGKERETQYFGPGTRLLVL.

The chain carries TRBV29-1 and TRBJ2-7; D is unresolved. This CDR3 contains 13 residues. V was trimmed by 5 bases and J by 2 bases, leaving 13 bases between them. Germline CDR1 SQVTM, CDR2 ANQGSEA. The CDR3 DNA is TGCAGCGTTACCCCGGAGAGCACCTACGAGCAGTACTTC. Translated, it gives CSVTPESTYEQYF.

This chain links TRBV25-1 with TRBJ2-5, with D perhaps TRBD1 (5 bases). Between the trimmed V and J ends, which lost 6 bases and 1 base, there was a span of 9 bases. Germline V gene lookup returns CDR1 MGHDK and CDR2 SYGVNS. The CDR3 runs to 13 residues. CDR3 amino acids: CASSSDSQETQYF. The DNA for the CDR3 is TGTGCCAGCAGCTCAGACAGCCAAGAGACCCAGTACTTC.

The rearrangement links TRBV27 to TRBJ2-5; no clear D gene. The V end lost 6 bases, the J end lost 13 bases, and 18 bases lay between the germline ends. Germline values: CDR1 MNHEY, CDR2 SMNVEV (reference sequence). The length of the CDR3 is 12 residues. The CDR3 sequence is CASSPPGRALYF. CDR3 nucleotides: TGTGCCAGCAGCCCCCCCGGTCGCGCCTTGTACTTC.

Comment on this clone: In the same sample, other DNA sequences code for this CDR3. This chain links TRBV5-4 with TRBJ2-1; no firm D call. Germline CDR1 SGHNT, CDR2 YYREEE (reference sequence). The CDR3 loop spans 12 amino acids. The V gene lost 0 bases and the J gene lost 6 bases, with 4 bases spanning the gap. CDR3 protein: CASSLGVNEQFF. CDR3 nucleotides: TGTGCCAGCAGCTTGGGAGTCAATGAGCAGTTCTTC.

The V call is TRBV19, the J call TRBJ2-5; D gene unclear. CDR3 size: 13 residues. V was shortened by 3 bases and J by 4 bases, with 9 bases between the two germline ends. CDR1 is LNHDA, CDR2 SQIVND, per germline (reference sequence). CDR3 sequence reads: CASSMYGGETQYF. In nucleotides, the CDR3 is TGTGCCAGTAGTATGTATGGTGGAGAGACCCAGTACTTC.

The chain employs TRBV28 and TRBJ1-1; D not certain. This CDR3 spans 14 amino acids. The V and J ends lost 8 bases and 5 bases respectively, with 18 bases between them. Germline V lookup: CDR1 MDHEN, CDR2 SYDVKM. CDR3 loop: CASGPPGPNTEAFF. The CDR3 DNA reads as TGTGCCAGCGGTCCCCCCGGGCCAAATACTGAAGCTTTCTTT.

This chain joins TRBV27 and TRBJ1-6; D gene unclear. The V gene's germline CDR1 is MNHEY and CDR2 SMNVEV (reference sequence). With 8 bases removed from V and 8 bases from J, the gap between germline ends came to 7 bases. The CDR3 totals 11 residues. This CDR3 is CASGLDSPLHF. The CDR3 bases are TGTGCCAGCGGCTTAGATTCACCCCTCCACTTT.

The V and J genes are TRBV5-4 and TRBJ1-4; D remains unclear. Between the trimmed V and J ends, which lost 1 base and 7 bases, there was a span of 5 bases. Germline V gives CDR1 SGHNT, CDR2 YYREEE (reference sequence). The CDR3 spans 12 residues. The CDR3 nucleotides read TGTGCCAGCAGCTTGTCAGGTGAAAAACTGTTTTTT. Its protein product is CASSLSGEKLFF.

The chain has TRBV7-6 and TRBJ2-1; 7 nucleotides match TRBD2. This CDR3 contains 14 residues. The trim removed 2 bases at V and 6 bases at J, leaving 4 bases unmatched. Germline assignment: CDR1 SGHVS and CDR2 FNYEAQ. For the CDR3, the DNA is TGTGCCAGCAGCTTACCTGCTAGCGGCAATGAGCAGTTCTTC. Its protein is CASSLPASGNEQFF.

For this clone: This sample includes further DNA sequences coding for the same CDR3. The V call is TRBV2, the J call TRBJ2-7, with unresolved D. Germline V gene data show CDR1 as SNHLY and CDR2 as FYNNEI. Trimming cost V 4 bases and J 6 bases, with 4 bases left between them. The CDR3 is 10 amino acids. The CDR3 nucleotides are TGTGCCAGCAGTGGGCGCGAGCAGTACTTC. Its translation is CASSGREQYF. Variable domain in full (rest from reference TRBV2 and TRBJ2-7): EPEVTQTPSHQVTQMGQEVILRCVPISNHLYFYWYRQILGQKVEFLVSFYNNEISEKSEIFDDQFSVERPDGSNFTLKIRSTKLEDSAMYFCASSGREQYFGPGTRLTVT.

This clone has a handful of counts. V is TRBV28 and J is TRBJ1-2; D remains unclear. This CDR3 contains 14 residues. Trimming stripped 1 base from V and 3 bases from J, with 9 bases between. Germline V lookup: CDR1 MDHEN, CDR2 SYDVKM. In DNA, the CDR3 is TGTGCCAGCAGTTTATTGGTCAGGTACTATGGCTACACCTTC. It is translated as CASSLLVRYYGYTF.

CDR3 protein: CASSPGQGNQPQHF. The CDR3 region has the DNA TGTGCCAGCAGCCCCGGACAGGGGAATCAGCCCCAGCATTTT. V gene TRBV9 combines with J gene TRBJ1-5; TRBD1 matches 9 bases. Germline-derived CDR1 and CDR2 are SGDLS and YYNGEE. The length of the CDR3 is 14 residues. V shed 4 bases, J shed 4 bases, and the junction held 3 bases outside the gene matches.

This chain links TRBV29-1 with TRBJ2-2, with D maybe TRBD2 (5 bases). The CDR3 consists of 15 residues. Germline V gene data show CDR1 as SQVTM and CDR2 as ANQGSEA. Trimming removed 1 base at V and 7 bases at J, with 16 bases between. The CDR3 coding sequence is TGCAGCGTTGAAGTTTTCGCCCACCGGGGCGGGGAGCTGTTTTTT. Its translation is CSVEVFAHRGGELFF.

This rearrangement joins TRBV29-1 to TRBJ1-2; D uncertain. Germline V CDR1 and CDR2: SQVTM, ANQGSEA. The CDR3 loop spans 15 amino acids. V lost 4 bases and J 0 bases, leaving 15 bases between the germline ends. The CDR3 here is CSVGGTSLSNYGYTF. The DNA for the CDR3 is TGCAGCGTTGGGGGAACATCCCTCTCTAACTATGGCTACACCTTC.

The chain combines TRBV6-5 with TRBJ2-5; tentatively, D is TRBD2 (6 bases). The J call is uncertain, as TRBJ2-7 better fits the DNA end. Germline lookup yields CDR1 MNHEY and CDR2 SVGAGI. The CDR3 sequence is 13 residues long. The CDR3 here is CASSYGRNYEQYF. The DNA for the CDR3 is TGTGCCAGCAGTTACGGGAGGAACTACGAGCAGTACTTC.

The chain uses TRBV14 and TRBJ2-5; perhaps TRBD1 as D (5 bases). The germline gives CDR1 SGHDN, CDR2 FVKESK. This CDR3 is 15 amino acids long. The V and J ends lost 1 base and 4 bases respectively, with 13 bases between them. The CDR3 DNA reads TGTGCCAGCAGCCAAGGACAGTACCTGGGAGAGACCCAGTACTTC. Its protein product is CASSQGQYLGETQYF.

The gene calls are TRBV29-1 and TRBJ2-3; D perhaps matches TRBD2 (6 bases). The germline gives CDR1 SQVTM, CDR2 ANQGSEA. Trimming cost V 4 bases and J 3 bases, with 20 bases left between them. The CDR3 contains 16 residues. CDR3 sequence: CSVGEELASGTDTQYF. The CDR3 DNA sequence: TGCAGCGTTGGGGAAGAACTAGCATCCGGGACAGATACGCAGTATTTT.

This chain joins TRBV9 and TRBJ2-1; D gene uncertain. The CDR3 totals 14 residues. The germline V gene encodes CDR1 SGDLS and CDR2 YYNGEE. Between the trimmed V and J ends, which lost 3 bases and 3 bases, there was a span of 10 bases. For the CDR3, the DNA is TGTGCCAGCAGCGCCGACTTGCTCTACAATGAGCAGTTCTTC. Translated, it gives CASSADLLYNEQFF.

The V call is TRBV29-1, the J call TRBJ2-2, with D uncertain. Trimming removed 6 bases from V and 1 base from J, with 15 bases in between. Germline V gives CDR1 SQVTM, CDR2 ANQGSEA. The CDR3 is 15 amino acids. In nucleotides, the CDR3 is TGCAGCGTGGGTGGGAACGAAAAGAACACCGGGGAGCTGTTTTTT. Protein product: CSVGGNEKNTGELFF.

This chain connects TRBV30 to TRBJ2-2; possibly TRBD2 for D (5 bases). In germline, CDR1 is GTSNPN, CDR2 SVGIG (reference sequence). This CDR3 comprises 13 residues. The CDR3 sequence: CAAEASLTGELFF. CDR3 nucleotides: TGTGCGGCGGAGGCCTCGCTCACCGGGGAGCTGTTTTTT. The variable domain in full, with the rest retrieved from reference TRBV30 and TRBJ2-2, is SQTIHQWPATLVQPVGSPLSLECTVEGTSNPNLYWYRQAAGRGLQLLFYSVGIGQISSEVPQNLSASRPQDRQFILSSKKLLLSDSGFYLCAAEASLTGELFFGEGSRLTVL.

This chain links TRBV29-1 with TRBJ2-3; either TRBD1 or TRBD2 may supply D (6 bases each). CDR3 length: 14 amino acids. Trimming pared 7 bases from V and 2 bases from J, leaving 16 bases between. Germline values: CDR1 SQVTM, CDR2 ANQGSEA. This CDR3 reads CSGGGSRITDTQYF. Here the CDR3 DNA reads TGCAGCGGAGGGGGGTCCCGAATCACAGATACGCAGTATTTT.

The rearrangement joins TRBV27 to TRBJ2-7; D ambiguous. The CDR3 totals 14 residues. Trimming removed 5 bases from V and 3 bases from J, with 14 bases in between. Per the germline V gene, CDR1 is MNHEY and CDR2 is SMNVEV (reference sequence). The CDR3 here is CASSPPNKLYEQYF. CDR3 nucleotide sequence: TGTGCCAGCAGTCCACCTAACAAGCTCTACGAGCAGTACTTC.

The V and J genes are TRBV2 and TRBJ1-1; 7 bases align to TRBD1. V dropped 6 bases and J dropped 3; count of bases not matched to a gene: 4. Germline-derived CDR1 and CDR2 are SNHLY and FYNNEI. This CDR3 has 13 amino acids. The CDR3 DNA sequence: TGTGCCAGCAGGGATACAGGGGACACTGAAGCTTTCTTT. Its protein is CASRDTGDTEAFF. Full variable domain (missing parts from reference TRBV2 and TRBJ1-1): EPEVTQTPSHQVTQMGQEVILRCVPISNHLYFYWYRQILGQKVEFLVSFYNNEISEKSEIFDDQFSVERPDGSNFTLKIRSTKLEDSAMYFCASRDTGDTEAFFGQGTRLTVV.

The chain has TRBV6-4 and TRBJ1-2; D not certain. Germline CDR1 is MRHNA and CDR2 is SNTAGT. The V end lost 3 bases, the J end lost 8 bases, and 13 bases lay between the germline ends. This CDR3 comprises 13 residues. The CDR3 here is CASSDMSGRGYTF. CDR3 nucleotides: TGTGCCAGCAGTGATATGTCGGGTCGCGGCTACACCTTC.

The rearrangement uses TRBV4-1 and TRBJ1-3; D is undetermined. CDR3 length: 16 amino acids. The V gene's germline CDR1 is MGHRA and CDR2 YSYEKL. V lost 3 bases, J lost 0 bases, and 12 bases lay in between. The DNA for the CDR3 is TGCGCCAGCAGCCATTTGGGTCTCATCTCTGGAAACACCATATATTTT. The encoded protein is CASSHLGLISGNTIYF.